These 21 T cell receptor beta chains were sequenced from one sample in a study of shared clonotypes between healthy human individuals. The table came from immunoSEQ multiplex PCR; TCRdb's copy has only in-frame clones and leaves some out. This table holds 2 million to 2.5 million clones, 90% to 97% found once. Sequencing was done on a sample of naive CD4+ T cells sorted from blood. Stated subset: CD45RA+ positively selected. Every receptor here comes from a man in his late teens or twenties in good health.

The V gene is TRBV6-1, the J gene TRBJ2-3, with a possible D match to TRBD2 (6 bases). The CDR3 contains 16 residues. V was clipped by 4 bases and J by 2 bases, with 16 bases between them. In germline, CDR1 is MNHNS, CDR2 SASEGT. The CDR3 is CASSAGLGSTTDTQYF. The CDR3 DNA reads TGTGCCAGCAGTGCGGGACTCGGCTCCACCACAGATACGCAGTATTTT.

The chain couples TRBV5-1 to TRBJ2-3, with D maybe TRBD2 (6 bases). This CDR3 has 16 amino acids. The ends were cut back, 4 bases at V and 0 bases at J, with 15 bases in the middle. CDR1 is SGHRS, CDR2 YFSETQ, per germline. The CDR3 nucleotides are TGCGCCAGCAGCAAACCCGACGGGAGTAGCACAGATACGCAGTATTTT. The encoded protein is CASSKPDGSSTDTQYF. Supplemented by reference TRBV5-1 and TRBJ2-3, the full variable domain reads KAGVTQTPRYLIKTRGQQVTLSCSPISGHRSVSWYQQTPGQGLQFLFEYFSETQRNKGNFPGRFSGRQFSNSRSEMNVSTLELGDSALYLCASSKPDGSSTDTQYFGPGTRLTVL.

V is TRBV25-1 and J is TRBJ1-1, with a possible D match to TRBD1 (5 bases). This CDR3 comprises 14 residues. The ends were cut back, 5 bases at V and 10 bases at J, with 20 bases in the middle. Germline V gene lookup returns CDR1 MGHDK and CDR2 SYGVNS. The CDR3 spells CASSQGPQGEGAFF. For the CDR3, the DNA is TGTGCCAGCAGTCAGGGACCGCAAGGGGAAGGAGCTTTCTTT.

The CDR3 spells CASRSGPLRGELFF. The CDR3 DNA reads TGTGCCAGTAGGTCTGGACCACTCCGGGGGGAGCTGTTTTTT. The rearrangement uses TRBV19 and TRBJ2-2, with unresolved D. This CDR3 comprises 14 residues. V lost 6 bases, J lost 8 bases, and 16 bases lay in between. Germline loops: CDR1 LNHDA, CDR2 SQIVND (reference sequence). Based on the CDR3 plus reference TRBV19 and TRBJ2-2, the full variable domain is DGGITQSPKYLFRKEGQNVTLSCEQNLNHDAMYWYRQDPGQGLRLIYYSQIVNDFQKGDIAEGYSVSREKKESFPLTVTSAQKNPTAFYLCASRSGPLRGELFFGEGSRLTVL.

The chain couples TRBV10-3 to TRBJ1-1; TRBD1 matches 8 bases. CDR1 is ENHRY, CDR2 SYGVKD, per germline. V trimming: 7 bases; J trimming: 4 bases; junction bases outside the gene matches: 5. The CDR3 is 13 residues long. The CDR3, as DNA: TGTGCCATCATCGGACAGGGACGCACTGAAGCTTTCTTT. Protein: CAIIGQGRTEAFF.

This sequence joins TRBV19 and TRBJ1-2, with a weak D call TRBD1 (6 bases). The CDR3 is 15 amino acids. The V end lost 1 base, the J end lost 6 bases, and 15 bases lay between the germline ends. CDR1 is LNHDA and CDR2 is SQIVND in the germline V gene (reference sequence). The DNA for the CDR3 is TGTGCCAGTAGTATAGTGGAGGCAGGGGACCATGGCTACACCTTC. Translated: CASSIVEAGDHGYTF.

This chain joins TRBV2 and TRBJ2-7, with 10 bases identical to TRBD1. With V trimmed by 8 bases and J by 6 bases, 10 bases remained unmatched. This CDR3 spans 14 amino acids. Germline CDR1 reads SNHLY; CDR2 reads FYNNEI. Written as DNA, the CDR3 is TGTGCCAGCCGGCCGGGACAGGGGACAGGCGAGCAGTACTTC. Its protein is CASRPGQGTGEQYF.

The V gene is TRBV6-1, the J gene TRBJ2-7; tentatively, D is TRBD1 (5 bases). The germline CDR1 and CDR2 sequences are MNHNS and SASEGT. The CDR3 has 14 residues. V lost 2 bases, J lost 0 bases, and 8 bases lay in between. This chain's CDR3 is CASSEQGSSYEQYF. CDR3 nucleotide sequence: TGTGCCAGCAGTGAACAGGGTAGCTCCTACGAGCAGTACTTC.

This clone was counted once. The rearrangement links TRBV29-1 to TRBJ2-7, with TRBD2 identical over 7 bases. The germline V gene has CDR1 SQVTM and CDR2 ANQGSEA. The CDR3 length is 13 residues. Trimming at V came to 3 bases and at J to 5 bases, leaving 7 bases not matched to a gene. The CDR3 here is CSVDGGSINEQYF. The CDR3 region has the DNA TGCAGCGTTGATGGCGGGAGCATCAACGAGCAGTACTTC.

V gene TRBV4-1 combines with J gene TRBJ1-1; perhaps TRBD1 as D (5 bases). There are 13 residues in the CDR3. Looked up from germline, CDR1 is MGHRA and CDR2 is YSYEKL. Deletions cut 5 bases from V and 5 bases from J, with 12 bases between. The CDR3 here is CASSYVGGTEAFF. The CDR3 DNA follows: TGCGCCAGCAGCTATGTCGGGGGGACTGAAGCTTTCTTT.

The chain links TRBV5-1 to TRBJ2-7; TRBD1 might be the D (5 bases). Germline values: CDR1 SGHRS, CDR2 YFSETQ. The CDR3 extends over 16 amino acids. Trimming left V 0 bases short and J 2 bases short, with 15 bases between. In DNA, the CDR3 is TGCGCCAGCAGCTTGGGGGGCACTCGTTCGCCCTACGAGCAGTACTTC. Protein sequence: CASSLGGTRSPYEQYF.

V usage is TRBV30 and J usage is TRBJ1-2, with 8 positions matching TRBD1. CDR3 size: 13 residues. Trimming at V came to 0 bases and at J to 6 bases, leaving 3 bases not matched to a gene. Per germline, CDR1 GTSNPN and CDR2 SVGIG (reference sequence). CDR3 nucleotide sequence: TGTGCCTGGAGTGTACAGGGGGTAGATGGCTACACCTTC. This gives the protein CAWSVQGVDGYTF. Drawing the rest from reference TRBV30 and TRBJ1-2, the complete variable domain is SQTIHQWPATLVQPVGSPLSLECTVEGTSNPNLYWYRQAAGRGLQLLFYSVGIGQISSEVPQNLSASRPQDRQFILSSKKLLLSDSGFYLCAWSVQGVDGYTFGSGTRLTVV.

Worth noting for this clone: At one of its ends the junction is not consistent with the germline gene, which may arise from a read error. The rearrangement uses TRBV10-2 and TRBJ2-7; 8 nucleotides line up with TRBD1. In germline, CDR1 is WSHSY, CDR2 SAAADI. The CDR3 has 13 amino acids. CDR3 DNA: TGCGCCAGCAGTGAAATGAGGACAGGGCCGGAAATCTTC. Protein: CASSEMRTGPEIF.

This clone was observed a single time. V is TRBV10-1 and J is TRBJ2-7; D assignment may be TRBD1 or TRBD2 (5 bases each). Looked up from germline, CDR1 is WNHNN and CDR2 is SYGVQD (reference sequence). V lost 1 base, J lost 3 bases, and 19 bases lay in between. The CDR3 length is 17 residues. The CDR3 DNA is TGCGCCAGCAGTGAGTATTCCGGGACCGCTAACATCTACGAGCAGTACTTC. Amino acid sequence: CASSEYSGTANIYEQYF.

The rearrangement links TRBV5-1 to TRBJ2-3, with 7 bases that match TRBD1. This CDR3 region has 15 residues. V was clipped by 2 bases and J by 2 bases; unmatched bases: 5. Germline assignment: CDR1 SGHRS and CDR2 YFSETQ. The DNA for the CDR3 is TGCGCCAGCAGCTTCACAGGGGTCATCACAGATACGCAGTATTTT. This codes for CASSFTGVITDTQYF.

The CDR3 is CASSPRRDRGYTF. CDR3 in DNA: TGTGCCAGCTCACCCCGCAGGGACCGAGGCTACACCTTC. This rearrangement joins TRBV18 to TRBJ1-2; D may be TRBD1 (5 bases). This CDR3 has 13 amino acids. V gave up 3 bases and J gave up 8 bases, with 13 bases separating them. Germline V lookup: CDR1 KGHSH, CDR2 LQKENI. The full variable domain, with the rest looked up from reference TRBV18 and TRBJ1-2, is NAGVMQNPRHLVRRRGQEARLRCSPMKGHSHVYWYRQLPEEGLKFMVYLQKENIIDESGMPKERFSAEFPKEGPSILRIQQVVRGDSAAYFCASSPRRDRGYTFGSGTRLTVV.

V is TRBV28 and J is TRBJ2-7; 10 nucleotides match TRBD1. CDR3 length: 14 residues. From germline, CDR1 is MDHEN and CDR2 SYDVKM. V dropped 7 bases and J dropped 2; count of bases not matched to a gene: 5. CDR3 protein: CASTAGTGAYEQYF. For the CDR3, the DNA is TGTGCCAGCACCGCCGGGACAGGGGCCTACGAGCAGTACTTC.

This chain joins TRBV2 and TRBJ2-3; D gene unclear. The CDR3 sequence is 13 residues long. The V gene's germline CDR1 is SNHLY and CDR2 FYNNEI. The V and J ends lost 4 bases and 2 bases respectively, with 7 bases between them. The DNA of the CDR3 is TGTGCCAGCAGTGTAGGAACCACAGATACGCAGTATTTT. Its translation is CASSVGTTDTQYF.

This clone was counted once. The same CDR3 arises from other DNA sequences in this sample as well. CDR3 sequence (DNA): TGTGCCAGCAGAAGGGGGGGGACAGATACGCAGTATTTT. The encoded protein is CASRRGGTDTQYF. The V and J genes are TRBV6-6 and TRBJ2-3, with a tentative D call TRBD2 (7 bases). Germline CDR1 reads MNHNY; CDR2 reads SVGAGI (reference sequence). Trimming cost V 6 bases and J 3 bases, with 10 bases left between them. The CDR3 contains 13 residues.

The chain is built from TRBV7-2 and TRBJ2-5, with a tentative D call TRBD2 (6 bases). Trimming took off 4 bases at V and 7 bases at J, with 13 bases between the two ends. Germline V gives CDR1 SGHTA, CDR2 FQGNSA. There are 13 residues in the CDR3. This CDR3 reads CASSWGVSGTQYF. The CDR3 DNA reads as TGTGCCAGCAGCTGGGGGGTTAGTGGGACCCAGTACTTC. Looking up the rest from reference TRBV7-2 and TRBJ2-5 gives the full variable domain: GAGVSQSPSNKVTEKGKDVELRCDPISGHTALYWYRQSLGQGLEFLIYFQGNSAPDKSGLPSDRFSAERTGGSVSTLTIQRTQQEDSAVYLCASSWGVSGTQYFGPGTRLLVL.

A single count supports this clone. This sequence joins TRBV28 and TRBJ1-2; 8 bases agree with TRBD1. V shed 8 bases, J shed 5 bases, and the junction held 7 bases outside the gene matches. CDR3 length: 13 residues. Germline CDR1 reads MDHEN; CDR2 reads SYDVKM. The CDR3 loop reads CASFDRGGYGYTF. The CDR3 nucleotides are TGTGCCAGCTTCGACAGGGGAGGATATGGCTACACCTTC.